Each of the 23 T cell receptor beta chains below was sequenced from the same sample in a study of PD-1 blockade in classical Hodgkin lymphoma. Every patient experienced relapse after autologous stem cell transplantation, and brentuximab vedotin exposure varied. The repertoire was sequenced with immunoSEQ multiplex PCR; TCRdb's copy has only in-frame clones and lacks some. The sample carries 95,000 or so clones, approximately 80% recorded once. This specimen was peripheral blood mononuclear cells (PBMCs), taken at baseline. These receptors all stem from a human donor with classical Hodgkin lymphoma.

This chain joins TRBV7-6 and TRBJ2-6; D not resolved. V was trimmed by 0 bases and J by 2 bases, leaving 2 bases between them. The CDR3 is made up of 14 amino acids. CDR1 is SGHVS, CDR2 FNYEAQ, per germline. The CDR3 sequence is CASSLAAGANVLTF. The CDR3 nucleotides are TGTGCCAGCAGCTTAGCCGCTGGGGCCAACGTCCTGACTTTC.

The chain carries TRBV2 and TRBJ2-2, with D uncertain. V lost 5 bases, J lost 2 bases, and 6 bases lay in between. Germline V CDR1 and CDR2: SNHLY, FYNNEI. The CDR3 has 13 residues. DNA for the CDR3: TGTGCCAGCAGTTGGATAAACACCGGGGAGCTGTTTTTT. Protein sequence: CASSWINTGELFF.

The rearrangement uses TRBV27 and TRBJ2-7; D could derive from TRBD1 or TRBD2 (5 bases each). CDR1 is MNHEY, CDR2 SMNVEV, per germline (reference sequence). This CDR3 contains 15 residues. V gave up 5 bases and J gave up 5 bases, with 19 bases separating them. The CDR3 spells CASSPPEGPQDEQYF. CDR3 bases: TGTGCCAGCAGTCCCCCCGAGGGGCCCCAGGACGAGCAGTACTTC.

The V and J genes are TRBV6-1 and TRBJ1-5, with D maybe TRBD1 (5 bases). Germline V CDR1 and CDR2: MNHNS, SASEGT. The CDR3 covers 13 residues. V lost 6 bases and J lost 5, with 11 bases in between. CDR3 sequence: CASSQGPYQPQHF. The CDR3 DNA is TGTGCCAGCAGCCAGGGCCCCTATCAGCCCCAGCATTTT.

This clone was counted a few times. V gene TRBV7-9 combines with J gene TRBJ2-1, with 9 nucleotides matching TRBD2. V dropped 0 bases and J dropped 8; count of bases not matched to a gene: 5. Germline V CDR1 and CDR2: SEHNR, FQNEAQ (reference sequence). The CDR3 has 15 amino acids. CDR3 coding DNA: TGTGCCAGCAGCTTAGCGGTTAGCGGGAGTCATGAGCAGTTCTTC. Encoded protein: CASSLAVSGSHEQFF.

The chain combines TRBV29-1 with TRBJ2-1; D possibly corresponds to TRBD2 (6 bases). The germline V gene encodes CDR1 SQVTM and CDR2 ANQGSEA. Trimming pared 7 bases from V and 10 bases from J, leaving 17 bases between. This CDR3 is built from 12 residues. CDR3 DNA: TGCAGCGCCTCCCGACTAGTTCAAGAGCAGTTCTTC. This translates into CSASRLVQEQFF.

The V gene is TRBV6-1, the J gene TRBJ2-7; possibly TRBD1 for D (6 bases). This CDR3 contains 15 residues. V lost 3 bases to trimming and J lost 0 bases, with 12 bases between them. CDR1 is MNHNS and CDR2 is SASEGT in the germline V gene. The chain's CDR3 is CASSEGTTSSYEQYF. CDR3 sequence (DNA): TGTGCCAGCAGTGAGGGGACAACAAGCTCCTACGAGCAGTACTTC.

This clone was counted a single time. The V and J genes are TRBV4-3 and TRBJ2-1, with TRBD2 matching 13 bases. V was pared by 2 bases and J by 10 bases, with 8 bases of the junction left unmatched. Germline lookup yields CDR1 LGHNA and CDR2 YSLEER. This CDR3 is 16 amino acids long. CDR3 in DNA: TGCGCCAGCAGCCAAACTAGCGGGAGGGCCGCGAGGGAGCAGTTCTTC. It translates to CASSQTSGRAAREQFF.

The V and J genes are TRBV7-6 and TRBJ2-5; 7 positions agree with TRBD2. V lost 3 bases to trimming and J lost 5 bases; unmatched junction nucleotides: 12. Germline-derived CDR1 and CDR2 are SGHVS and FNYEAQ. The CDR3 is made up of 16 amino acids. In DNA, the CDR3 is TGTGCCAGCAGCTTGCCTGTGGGAGGGCCAGGGGAGACCCAGTACTTC. Protein: CASSLPVGGPGETQYF.

The chain has TRBV30 and TRBJ2-1; 9 bases match TRBD2. CDR3 length: 14 amino acids. The germline V gene encodes CDR1 GTSNPN and CDR2 SVGIG (reference sequence). Trimming removed 1 base from V and 6 bases from J; junction bases left unmatched: 4. The CDR3, as DNA: TGTGCCTGGAGTGGACTAGCGGCGTCCAATGAGCAGTTCTTC. Amino acids: CAWSGLAASNEQFF. The variable domain in full, with the rest retrieved from reference TRBV30 and TRBJ2-1, is SQTIHQWPATLVQPVGSPLSLECTVEGTSNPNLYWYRQAAGRGLQLLFYSVGIGQISSEVPQNLSASRPQDRQFILSSKKLLLSDSGFYLCAWSGLAASNEQFFGPGTRLTVL.

The chain recombines TRBV19 with TRBJ1-1; no definite D call. Germline CDR1 LNHDA, CDR2 SQIVND (reference sequence). This CDR3 comprises 14 residues. Trimming took off 7 bases at V and 0 bases at J, with 12 bases between the two ends. CDR3 sequence: CASKIGPMNTEAFF. CDR3 in DNA: TGTGCCAGTAAAATCGGACCAATGAACACTGAAGCTTTCTTT.

The J gene is TRBJ1-1, the V gene TRBV19; TRBD1 matches 8 bases. In germline, CDR1 is LNHDA, CDR2 SQIVND (reference sequence). V shed 4 bases and J 3 bases; nucleotides not matched to a gene: 7. The CDR3 spans 15 residues. CDR3 DNA: TGTGCCAGTAGTACGTCTACAGGGGGGCACACTGAAGCTTTCTTT. Translating gives CASSTSTGGHTEAFF.

The chain recombines TRBV19 with TRBJ2-2, with 7 bases matching TRBD1. Germline CDR1 and CDR2: LNHDA and SQIVND (reference sequence). V was pared by 3 bases and J by 6 bases, with 7 bases of the junction left unmatched. This CDR3 is built from 15 residues. The CDR3: CASSISRGLAGELFF. CDR3 DNA sequence: TGTGCCAGTAGTATCTCGAGGGGGCTGGCCGGGGAGCTGTTTTTT.

This clone showed up just once. The V gene is TRBV6-1, the J gene TRBJ2-7, with a possible D match to TRBD1 (5 bases). Trimming cost V 1 base and J 4 bases, with 14 bases left between them. From germline, CDR1 is MNHNS and CDR2 SASEGT. The CDR3 contains 15 residues. The CDR3 reads CASSEGTSNLYEQYF. The CDR3 bases are TGTGCCAGCAGTGAAGGGACATCTAACCTTTACGAGCAGTACTTC.

Note on this clone: The junction departs from germline at one end; a sequencing error may be responsible. This chain links TRBV4-3 with TRBJ2-7, with a tentative D call TRBD1 (7 bases). This CDR3 comprises 14 residues. CDR1 and CDR2 (germline): LGHNA, YSLEER. The CDR3 DNA sequence: TGCGCCAGCAGCTCAGCAGGGGGGACCGGGGAGCAGCACTTC. It translates to CASSSAGGTGEQHF.

The V call is TRBV6-5, the J call TRBJ1-3, with D possibly being TRBD1 (5 bases). The V end lost 10 bases, the J end lost 3 bases, and 19 bases lay between the germline ends. This CDR3 has 15 residues. Germline V gene data show CDR1 as MNHEY and CDR2 as SVGAGI. Here the CDR3 reads CATAVGGERGNTIYF. The CDR3, as DNA: TGTGCCACCGCTGTAGGAGGGGAACGTGGAAACACCATATATTTT.

V usage is TRBV11-2 and J usage is TRBJ2-7; D is perhaps TRBD2 (6 bases). V lost 5 bases, J lost 5 bases, and 19 bases lay in between. The CDR3 has 15 residues. Germline loops: CDR1 SGHAT, CDR2 FQNNGV. In nucleotides, the CDR3 is TGTGCCAGCAGCCAAGTAGGGCGGGACGGGGACGAGCAGTACTTC. Its translation: CASSQVGRDGDEQYF.

The chain joins TRBV6-5 to TRBJ1-2; maybe TRBD1 (5 bases). V was trimmed by 6 bases and J by 7 bases, leaving 18 bases between them. The CDR3 extends over 14 amino acids. CDR1 and CDR2 (germline): MNHEY, SVGAGI. In nucleotides, the CDR3 is TGTGCCAGCAGCGCGATCGGGGGAATTGTTGGCTACACCTTC. The encoded protein is CASSAIGGIVGYTF.

This clone was recorded at least ten times. This chain uses TRBV5-4 with TRBJ2-1, with TRBD2 matching 14 bases. CDR1 is SGHNT and CDR2 is YYREEE in the germline V gene (reference sequence). V lost 3 bases and J lost 9; bases outside the gene matches: 2. CDR3 size: 14 residues. For the CDR3, the DNA is TGTGCCAGCAGCTCCGGGACTAGCGGGAGTGAGCAGTTCTTC. It translates to CASSSGTSGSEQFF.

The table lists this clone with a few counts. The V and J genes are TRBV10-3 and TRBJ2-1; 7 positions match TRBD2. This CDR3 spans 16 amino acids. V shed 3 bases, J shed 8 bases, and the junction held 13 bases outside the gene matches. Germline assignment: CDR1 ENHRY and CDR2 SYGVKD. The CDR3 loop reads CAISDGRERVRDEQFF. The DNA for the CDR3 is TGTGCCATCAGTGATGGGCGGGAGAGGGTGAGGGATGAGCAGTTCTTC.

The chain recombines TRBV19 with TRBJ1-2, with 7 bases that match TRBD1. V dropped 8 bases and J dropped 8; count of bases not matched to a gene: 14. Per the germline V gene, CDR1 is LNHDA and CDR2 is SQIVND (reference sequence). This CDR3 comprises 14 residues. The DNA for the CDR3 is TGTGCCAGTGCCCAGGCCCAGACAGGGCGAGGCTACACCTTC. It translates to CASAQAQTGRGYTF.

The chain links TRBV5-4 to TRBJ2-5; D unresolved. The J call could be wrong; TRBJ2-7 is a better fit for the DNA end. Germline V CDR1 and CDR2: SGHNT, YYREEE (reference sequence). The CDR3 spans 14 residues. CDR3: CASSLGRVSYEQYF. The CDR3 coding sequence is TGTGCCAGCAGCTTGGGTCGGGTATCGTACGAGCAGTACTTC.

The chain links TRBV5-6 to TRBJ2-1; D unclear. The V end was cut by 4 bases, the J end by 10 bases, with 9 bases between. The germline V gene has CDR1 SGHDT and CDR2 YYEEEE. There are 11 residues in the CDR3. The CDR3 protein is CASSKVVEQFF. CDR3 in DNA: TGTGCCAGCAGCAAGGTGGTGGAGCAGTTCTTC. The entire variable domain, with the rest obtained from reference TRBV5-6 and TRBJ2-1, is as follows: DAGVTQSPTHLIKTRGQQVTLRCSPKSGHDTVSWYQQALGQGPQFIFQYYEEEERQRGNFPDRFSGHQFPNYSSELNVNALLLGDSALYLCASSKVVEQFFGPGTRLTVL.